One sample yielded the 27 T cell receptor beta chains listed below, sequenced in a study of blood T cell repertoires in COVID-19. Generated by immunoSEQ multiplex PCR, the TCRdb table keeps only in-frame clones and is missing some. The sample carries some 45,000 clones, roughly 90% recorded once. Material: peripheral blood. The receptor source for this set is a human donor in a cohort sampled during active COVID-19.

The chain couples TRBV27 to TRBJ1-4; D is unresolved. The germline V gene encodes CDR1 MNHEY and CDR2 SMNVEV (reference sequence). With 5 bases removed from V and 7 bases from J, the gap between germline ends came to 14 bases. CDR3 length equals 14 residues. The CDR3 DNA reads as TGTGCCAGCAGTAGCCCCGGGATGGGTGAAAAACTGTTTTTT. It specifies CASSSPGMGEKLFF.

The table lists this clone with a few counts. The V gene is TRBV19, the J gene TRBJ1-1, with a tentative D call TRBD1 (5 bases). Germline assignment: CDR1 LNHDA and CDR2 SQIVND (reference sequence). Trimming took off 8 bases at V and 9 bases at J, with 16 bases between the two ends. This CDR3 has 12 amino acids. In nucleotides, the CDR3 is TGTGCCAGTTCGAAGCAGGGAGGTCAAGCTTTCTTT. The encoded protein is CASSKQGGQAFF.

In its sample, this clone was seen once. V usage is TRBV5-1 and J usage is TRBJ2-5; D gene ambiguous. Between the trimmed V and J ends, which lost 4 bases and 1 base, there was a span of 11 bases. CDR1 and CDR2 (germline): SGHRS, YFSETQ. This CDR3 contains 14 residues. The CDR3 reads CASSVIVAQETQYF. CDR3 DNA sequence: TGCGCCAGCAGCGTCATCGTAGCCCAAGAGACCCAGTACTTC.

The chain links TRBV12-5 to TRBJ1-1; D perhaps matches TRBD1 (6 bases). Germline lookup yields CDR1 LGHNT and CDR2 FRNRAP. V lost 4 bases and J 3 bases, leaving 12 bases between the germline ends. The CDR3 spans 14 residues. This chain's CDR3 is CASGSGGAYTEAFF. The CDR3 nucleotides are TGTGCTAGTGGTTCCGGGGGGGCCTACACTGAAGCTTTCTTT.

The chain employs TRBV7-9 and TRBJ2-3, with 12 nucleotides matching TRBD2. The germline gives CDR1 SEHNR, CDR2 FQNEAQ (reference sequence). This CDR3 is 18 amino acids long. Trimming at V came to 5 bases and at J to 3 bases, leaving 12 bases not matched to a gene. The CDR3 reads CASSPVMLAGGPTDTQYF. Here the CDR3 DNA reads TGTGCCAGCAGCCCTGTTATGCTAGCGGGAGGGCCTACAGATACGCAGTATTTT.

This chain links TRBV7-9 with TRBJ1-3; 7 bases are shared with TRBD1. The CDR3 extends over 14 amino acids. The V gene end was trimmed by 5 bases and the J gene end by 4 bases; junction bases not matched to a gene: 5. CDR1 and CDR2 from the germline V gene are SEHNR and FQNEAQ (reference sequence). The CDR3 here is CASSPTGTGNTIYF. The CDR3 DNA reads as TGTGCCAGCAGCCCGACAGGGACCGGAAACACCATATATTTT.

This clone was counted a single time. This rearrangement joins TRBV6-5 to TRBJ2-2, with D possibly TRBD1 on 5 matching bases. V was pared by 7 bases and J by 4 bases, with 16 bases between. Germline CDR1 reads MNHEY; CDR2 reads SVGAGI. This CDR3 has 15 residues. CDR3 region: CASTSGREGTGELFF. CDR3 DNA: TGTGCCAGCACCTCGGGCAGGGAAGGCACCGGGGAGCTGTTTTTT.

V usage is TRBV7-8 and J usage is TRBJ2-2, with 8 positions matching TRBD1. J gave up 4 bases and V 2 bases, and 3 bases lay outside the gene matches. There are 15 residues in the CDR3. Germline V lookup: CDR1 SGHVS, CDR2 FQNEAQ. CDR3 coding DNA: TGTGCCAGCAGCTTACAGGGGGCGCGCACCGGGGAGCTGTTTTTT. Protein sequence: CASSLQGARTGELFF.

The chain links TRBV19 to TRBJ2-2, with 11 positions matching TRBD2. V lost 10 bases, J lost 3 bases, and 10 bases stayed unmatched. The CDR3 covers 16 residues. The germline gives CDR1 LNHDA, CDR2 SQIVND (reference sequence). In nucleotides, the CDR3 is TGTGCCACTAAACCCCGGACTAGCGGGCACACCGGGGAGCTGTTTTTT. It codes for CATKPRTSGHTGELFF.

The chain links TRBV27 to TRBJ2-1; tentative D call: TRBD2 (5 bases). The CDR3 totals 13 residues. V was shortened by 5 bases and J by 7 bases, with 12 bases between the two germline ends. Germline V gene data show CDR1 as MNHEY and CDR2 as SMNVEV (reference sequence). The DNA of the CDR3 is TGTGCCAGCAGTGCCCCGGAGGAAAATGAGCAGTTCTTC. Protein: CASSAPEENEQFF.

The chain combines TRBV30 with TRBJ1-1, with a tentative D call TRBD1 (6 bases). This CDR3 contains 15 residues. The ends were cut back, 2 bases at V and 1 base at J, with 14 bases in the middle. CDR1 is GTSNPN, CDR2 SVGIG, per germline (reference sequence). The DNA of the CDR3 is TGTGCCTGGAGTAGGGGGGGCGCCCCGAACACTGAAGCTTTCTTT. Protein sequence: CAWSRGGAPNTEAFF.

The chain has TRBV18 and TRBJ2-1, with 7 bases aligning to TRBD1. This CDR3 is 16 amino acids long. From germline, CDR1 is KGHSH and CDR2 LQKENI. V shed 2 bases and J 4 bases; nucleotides not matched to a gene: 8. CDR3 in DNA: TGTGCCAGCTCACCAAACACAGGGGATGGGTACAATGAGCAGTTCTTC. Its protein product is CASSPNTGDGYNEQFF.

The chain carries TRBV9 and TRBJ1-2, with a tentative D call TRBD1 (6 bases). Germline assignment: CDR1 SGDLS and CDR2 YYNGEE. Between the trimmed V and J ends, which lost 3 bases and 3 bases, there was a span of 18 bases. The CDR3 sequence is 16 residues long. The CDR3 region has the DNA TGTGCCAGCAGCGACTCCCACAGGGTTGGGGACTATGGCTACACCTTC. Translating gives CASSDSHRVGDYGYTF. Based on the CDR3 plus reference TRBV9 and TRBJ1-2, the full variable domain is DSGVTQTPKHLITATGQRVTLRCSPRSGDLSVYWYQQSLDQGLQFLIQYYNGEERAKGNILERFSAQQFPDLHSELNLSSLELGDSALYFCASSDSHRVGDYGYTFGSGTRLTVV.

The CDR3 DNA is TGTGCCAGCAGCCCCGAGGTGCCGGATACGCAGTATTTT. As protein: CASSPEVPDTQYF. This sequence joins TRBV3-1 (or the pseudogene TRBV3-2) and TRBJ2-3, with D unclear. Deletions cut 4 bases from V and 6 bases from J, with 11 bases between. CDR3 length equals 13 residues. CDR1 is LGHDT, CDR2 YNNKEL, per germline (reference sequence).

This clone has just a few counts. V usage is TRBV7-9 and J usage is TRBJ2-3, with D unresolved. The germline V gene has CDR1 SEHNR and CDR2 FQNEAQ (reference sequence). The V end lost 4 bases, the J end lost 0 bases, and 14 bases lay between the germline ends. This CDR3 has 16 residues. CDR3 protein: CASSSPSVPSTDTQYF. The CDR3, as DNA: TGTGCCAGCAGCTCCCCCTCGGTCCCTAGCACAGATACGCAGTATTTT.

This clone was recorded only once. The chain uses TRBV5-1 and TRBJ2-6, with D perhaps TRBD1 (6 bases). The CDR3 is 16 amino acids. The germline CDR1 and CDR2 sequences are SGHRS and YFSETQ. V was trimmed by 2 bases and J by 0 bases, leaving 9 bases between them. CDR3 DNA sequence: TGCGCCAGCAGCTTCACAGGGAACTCTGGGGCCAACGTCCTGACTTTC. It is translated as CASSFTGNSGANVLTF.

This sequence joins TRBV30 and TRBJ2-5; weak D call: TRBD2 (6 bases). V was cut by 0 bases and J by 4 bases, with 12 bases left in between. Looked up from germline, CDR1 is GTSNPN and CDR2 is SVGIG (reference sequence). This CDR3 region has 14 residues. The CDR3: CAWSVLAGGETQYF. The CDR3 DNA follows: TGTGCCTGGAGTGTACTAGCCGGGGGAGAGACCCAGTACTTC.

This clone has only one observation. The gene calls are TRBV6-5 and TRBJ2-2; D gene unclear. The V and J ends lost 6 bases and 4 bases respectively, with 9 bases between them. CDR3 length equals 13 residues. In germline, CDR1 is MNHEY, CDR2 SVGAGI. CDR3: CASREHSTGELFF. CDR3 DNA sequence: TGTGCCAGCAGGGAGCATAGCACCGGGGAGCTGTTTTTT.

This chain uses TRBV12-3 or TRBV12-4 with TRBJ2-2; a weak D match, TRBD1 (6 bases). The CDR3 extends over 13 amino acids. Trimming shortened V by 5 bases and J by 8 bases, and 12 bases separated the two germline ends. The CDR3 region has the DNA TGTGCCAGCAGTACAGGGATGGCGGGGGAGCTGTTTTTT. This codes for CASSTGMAGELFF.

This chain joins TRBV7-2 and TRBJ1-2; D perhaps matches TRBD1 (6 bases). This CDR3 has 14 amino acids. V shed 6 bases and J shed 3 bases, with 14 bases lying between them. Per the germline V gene, CDR1 is SGHTA and CDR2 is FQGNSA. The CDR3 DNA follows: TGTGCCAGCAGTCGATCTACAGGGTACTATGGCTACACCTTC. Protein: CASSRSTGYYGYTF.

The genes are TRBV6-5 and TRBJ2-3, with TRBD2 identical over 9 bases. There are 15 residues in the CDR3. Unmatched junction bases numbered 9, after V lost 5 bases and J lost 6 bases. Germline V gene data show CDR1 as MNHEY and CDR2 as SVGAGI. CDR3 nucleotide sequence: TGTGCCAGCAGTCGAAGAGCGGGGGGTCCGGATACGCAGTATTTT. Protein sequence: CASSRRAGGPDTQYF.

The genes are TRBV9 and TRBJ1-2; D possibly corresponds to TRBD1 (5 bases). Deletions cut 4 bases from V and 1 base from J, with 11 bases between. Germline lookup yields CDR1 SGDLS and CDR2 YYNGEE. CDR3 length: 14 amino acids. The CDR3 DNA is TGTGCCAGCAGCTCCAGACAGAGTAACTATGGCTACACCTTC. Amino acids: CASSSRQSNYGYTF. The full variable domain, completed using reference TRBV9 and TRBJ1-2, is DSGVTQTPKHLITATGQRVTLRCSPRSGDLSVYWYQQSLDQGLQFLIQYYNGEERAKGNILERFSAQQFPDLHSELNLSSLELGDSALYFCASSSRQSNYGYTFGSGTRLTVV.

Only a few counts were recorded for this clone. This rearrangement joins TRBV3-1 (or the pseudogene TRBV3-2) to TRBJ1-6, with D unclear. Trimming left V 1 base short and J 9 bases short, with 19 bases between. The germline gives CDR1 LGHDT, CDR2 YNNKEL (reference sequence). The CDR3 sequence is 17 residues long. The CDR3 is CASSQAGITARGSPLHF. The CDR3 nucleotides are TGTGCCAGCAGCCAAGCCGGTATTACAGCCCGTGGTTCACCCCTCCACTTT.

The chain links TRBV2 to TRBJ2-3, with TRBD2 matching over 15 bases. This CDR3 comprises 18 residues. Germline V gene sequence: CDR1 SNHLY, CDR2 FYNNEI. The junction had 13 bases not matched to a gene; V was cut back by 6 bases and J by 6 bases. The CDR3 nucleotides are TGTGCCAGCAGAAACTTTGGGACTAGCGGGGGGTCAACTGATACGCAGTATTTT. As protein: CASRNFGTSGGSTDTQYF.

The rearrangement links TRBV5-1 to TRBJ2-7; weak D call: TRBD1 (6 bases). Germline V gene sequence: CDR1 SGHRS, CDR2 YFSETQ. This CDR3 is built from 15 residues. With 0 bases removed from V and 3 bases from J, the gap between germline ends came to 13 bases. The DNA for the CDR3 is TGCGCCAGCAGCTTGGTGGGACAATCCGGCTACGAGCAGTACTTC. Translated: CASSLVGQSGYEQYF. The full variable domain, completed using reference TRBV5-1 and TRBJ2-7, is KAGVTQTPRYLIKTRGQQVTLSCSPISGHRSVSWYQQTPGQGLQFLFEYFSETQRNKGNFPGRFSGRQFSNSRSEMNVSTLELGDSALYLCASSLVGQSGYEQYFGPGTRLTVT.

The rearrangement links TRBV28 to TRBJ1-3, with D possibly being TRBD1 (6 bases). This CDR3 has 15 amino acids. Germline V lookup: CDR1 MDHEN, CDR2 SYDVKM. V dropped 5 bases and J dropped 2 bases, with 13 bases sitting between them. The CDR3 nucleotides read TGTGCCAGCAGTGACAGGTTAGGAACTGGAAACACCATATATTTT. Translation: CASSDRLGTGNTIYF.

V gene TRBV29-1 combines with J gene TRBJ1-2, with TRBD1 matching 10 bases. After removal of 6 bases from V and 4 bases from J, the junction contained 8 bases not matched to a gene. Germline V gene data show CDR1 as SQVTM and CDR2 as ANQGSEA. CDR3 length: 14 residues. CDR3 sequence reads: CSVTGQGLAYGYTF. The CDR3 DNA reads TGCAGCGTCACGGGACAGGGGTTGGCCTATGGCTACACCTTC.